The present entry profiles one T cell receptor beta chain with its context. Its antigen is not yet known. The sample holds no much larger clone one base away, and base qualities are not on file. Library preparation was by the immunoSEQ multiplex PCR assay. The authors processed their data as follows. A statistical classification framework was built to diagnose cytomegalovirus status from the catalog of TCR beta chain sequences. TCRdb re-hosts the immuneACCESS table, in-frame sequences only. Its copies lack some clones; in the studies checked, an unresolved V gene accounts for under half of them, and the cause for the rest is not known. V, J and clone size are those of that table, while D and trimming were read from the DNA. This sample comprises some 130,000 clones, about 88% of them detected only once. Clones ranked in the top ten supply roughly 1.2% of the sample. The sample originates from a study of cytomegalovirus exposure and HLA in healthy donors (dated by TCRdb to about 2017). For the wider study: A later analysis indicated that the 120 or so validation repertoires were generated on the platform also employed for the 670 or so repertoires of the first cohort. The aim of the study was to test whether cataloging public T cell receptors could identify signatures of past pathogen exposure. Besides the first cohort of roughly 640 subjects, a separate validation cohort made up of around 120 different subjects was used. High-throughput TCR immunosequencing, statistical association of individual TCRs with disease status, and machine learning were combined to predict cytomegalovirus infection status. What the study reported, not specific to this receptor: A total of about 180 TCR beta chains were listed by the study as associated with cytomegalovirus. In vitro tests confirmed that a few of the cytomegalovirus-associated TCR beta chains recognize cytomegalovirus antigens. According to the authors, the approach could potentially be generalized to other disease states and immunological phenotypes. The classifier was reported to diagnose cytomegalovirus status with high specificity and sensitivity in both the original and validation cohorts. While some public TCRs were present in many individuals, most TCR sequences turned up only very rarely across donors. A later analysis found that TCRs clustered in the first cohort also tended to co-occur in the approximately 120 validation repertoires, with 94% of cluster scores above 0. All 110 or so repertoires were used to score co-occurrence in the validation cohort in a later analysis, because that analysis had no HLA typing for the cohort.

The V and J ends are trimmed by 5 bases and 3 bases, leaving 11 bases between them. The CDR3 runs 13 residues from the cysteine to the phenylalanine. The sequence is cut down to CDR3 DNA, 39 bases in frame from base 1. The germline V gene (reference sequence) provides CDR1 LNHDA and CDR2 SQIVND. Separate from the roughly 650-subject first cohort, the validation cohort of some 130 subjects was the group to which the donors belonged. The sequence was collected from a woman younger than 35 in good health and CMV-seronegative. What was sequenced was PBMCs. Recombination linked TRBV19 to TRBJ2-7; the D segment could be TRBD1, given 6 matching bases. The nucleotide sequence is given as TGTGCCAGTAGTTCGTGGACAGACTACGAGCAGTACTTC. Its translation is CASSSWTDYEQYF.